One TCR beta chain is described in this entry. Its antigen remains unidentified. CDR3 length: 13 residues. Looked up from germline, CDR1 is MNHNS and CDR2 is SASEGT. The entire patient cohort was treatment-naive prior to thyroid surgery. The data were obtained in a study of metastatic and nonmetastatic thyroid tumors. Across the study: Across blood and tumor or nodule tissue, repertoires from malignant and benign thyroid patients were compared with one another.

In the original analysis: Clinicopathological groups differed in CDR3, with these differences serving to build a distant-metastasis classifier for papillary thyroid cancer. TCRdb re-clonotyped the PCR reads via MiXCR. The V and J calls follow TCRdb's processing rather than the paper's. The data hold roughly 16,000 clones, with roughly a third observed a single time. Study-level findings and limits: As reported, TCR beta diversity in blood and tumor was significantly higher in malignant thyroid tumors than in benign nodules.

The clonotype was recovered from a female donor with papillary thyroid cancer or a benign thyroid nodule (not recorded which). Some clones in this sample may be carry-over from other donors' samples. The chain combines TRBV6-1 with TRBJ1-2; TRBD1 is a possible D gene (6 bases). The sequencing input was tumor tissue. In nucleotides, the CDR3 is TGTGACAGGAGTGAAGAAGGGGGATTGGGCTACACCTTC. Protein sequence: CDRSEEGGLGYTF.